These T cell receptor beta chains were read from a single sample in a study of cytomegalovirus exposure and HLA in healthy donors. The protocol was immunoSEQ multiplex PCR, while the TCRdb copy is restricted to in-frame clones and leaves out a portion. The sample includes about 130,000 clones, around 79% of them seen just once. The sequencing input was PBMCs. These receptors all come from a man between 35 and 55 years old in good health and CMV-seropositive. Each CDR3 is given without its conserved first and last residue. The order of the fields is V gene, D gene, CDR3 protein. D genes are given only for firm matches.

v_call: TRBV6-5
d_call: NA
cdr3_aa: ASSYGGLGYEQY

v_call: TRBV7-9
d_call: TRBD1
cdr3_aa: SSSITGEVTEAF

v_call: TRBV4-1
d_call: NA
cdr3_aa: ASSQDDRPYGYT

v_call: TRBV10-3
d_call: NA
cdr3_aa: AISDPIGQGDQPQH

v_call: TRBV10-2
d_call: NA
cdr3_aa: ASSLVGENTEAF

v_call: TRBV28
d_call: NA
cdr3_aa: ASSLAGFNEQF

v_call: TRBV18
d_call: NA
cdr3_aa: ASYSPGLLNTGELF

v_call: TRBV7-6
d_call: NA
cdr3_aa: ASNQFSENTEAF

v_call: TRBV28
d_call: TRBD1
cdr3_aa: ASSFQTGVNPPLH

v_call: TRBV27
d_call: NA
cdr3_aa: ASSRGSSYEQY

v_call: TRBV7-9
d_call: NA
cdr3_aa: ASTPAGNAYNEQF

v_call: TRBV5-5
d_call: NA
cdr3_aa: ASSLGAGNQPQH

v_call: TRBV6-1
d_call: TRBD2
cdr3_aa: ASSGGLAYVEQY

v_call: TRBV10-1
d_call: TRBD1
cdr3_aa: ASSESAGQGRSSTEAF

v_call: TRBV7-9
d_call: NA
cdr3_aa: ASSRGTYEQY

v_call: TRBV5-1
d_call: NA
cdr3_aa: ASSLRSGAGYEQY

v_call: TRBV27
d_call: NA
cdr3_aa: ASSRVRLADTQY

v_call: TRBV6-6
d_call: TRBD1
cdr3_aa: ASRDREETQY

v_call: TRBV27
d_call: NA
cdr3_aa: ASSLVRVDNEQF

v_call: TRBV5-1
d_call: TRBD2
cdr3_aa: ASSLAPGGGYNEQF

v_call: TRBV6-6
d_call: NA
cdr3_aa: ASTPNKDNYNEQF

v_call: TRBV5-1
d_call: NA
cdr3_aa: ASSLGTADSNQPQH

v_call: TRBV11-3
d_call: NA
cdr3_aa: ASSLARGTGELF

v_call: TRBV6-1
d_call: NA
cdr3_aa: ASSVYRVAYEQY

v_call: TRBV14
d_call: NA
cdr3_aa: ASSQESERVAEQY

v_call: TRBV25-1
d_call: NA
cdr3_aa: ASSTFSGTDQETQY

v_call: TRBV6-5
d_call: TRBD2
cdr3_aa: ASRSRLAGVYEQY

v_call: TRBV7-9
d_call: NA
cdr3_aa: SSSLAWDIKNTEAF

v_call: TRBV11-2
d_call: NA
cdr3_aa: ASSLEQNQPQH

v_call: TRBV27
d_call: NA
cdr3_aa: ASSFYGSSTDTQY

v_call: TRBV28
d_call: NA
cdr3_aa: ASSFQGPIGNQPQH

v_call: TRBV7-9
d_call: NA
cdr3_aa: ASSRMGSEAF

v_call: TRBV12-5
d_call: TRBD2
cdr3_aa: ASGLGGRAYEQY

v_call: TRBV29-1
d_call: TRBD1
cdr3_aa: SVGTGGEAF

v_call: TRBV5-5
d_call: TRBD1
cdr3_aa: ASSLGGQVGHEQY

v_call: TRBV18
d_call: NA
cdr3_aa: ASSDGYADTEAF

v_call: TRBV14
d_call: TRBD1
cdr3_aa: ASSQPDRDGNTIY

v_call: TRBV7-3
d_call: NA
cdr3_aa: ASSLNPTGDGYT

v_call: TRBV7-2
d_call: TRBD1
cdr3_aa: ASRQGRDTEAF

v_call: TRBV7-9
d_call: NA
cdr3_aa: ASSLFTNSYEQY